What follows are 16 T cell receptor beta chains derived from one specimen sequenced in a study of siplizumab effects on memory and regulatory T cells. TCRdb keeps only in-frame clones here, not all; method: immunoSEQ multiplex PCR. The sample holds 100,000 or so clones; approximately 94% are singletons and the top ten take approximately 1.5%. The sample taken for sequencing was non-Treg CD4+ T cells sorted from blood. The receptors originated from a human donor in good health.

This clone was seen just once. This chain connects TRBV4-2 to TRBJ2-3; 7 bases fit TRBD2. V was pared by 4 bases and J by 4 bases, with 8 bases of the junction left unmatched. The germline V gene has CDR1 LGHNA and CDR2 YNFKEQ. The CDR3 consists of 15 residues. CDR3 amino acids: CASSRLIAGADTQYF. The CDR3 bases are TGTGCCAGCAGCCGTTTAATAGCGGGCGCAGATACGCAGTATTTT.

This clone occurred a few times. The chain carries TRBV6-6 and TRBJ1-1; D not resolved. Trimming took off 7 bases at V and 5 bases at J, with 14 bases between the two ends. Per germline, CDR1 MNHNY and CDR2 SVGAGI (reference sequence). This CDR3 spans 13 amino acids. The CDR3 sequence: CASNQWEETEAFF. CDR3 nucleotide sequence: TGTGCCAGCAACCAATGGGAGGAGACTGAAGCTTTCTTT.

This clone was detected only once. The rearrangement uses TRBV4-2 and TRBJ2-5; maybe TRBD2 (6 bases). The CDR3 is 16 amino acids. The V gene lost 2 bases and the J gene lost 5 bases, with 18 bases spanning the gap. Germline values: CDR1 LGHNA, CDR2 YNFKEQ. For the CDR3, the DNA is TGTGCCAGCAGCCAAAACCTTGGTATAGCGGTGGAGACCCAGTACTTC. Protein sequence: CASSQNLGIAVETQYF.

The chain uses TRBV28 and TRBJ2-2, with 9 bases that match TRBD2. The germline V gene encodes CDR1 MDHEN and CDR2 SYDVKM. The CDR3 totals 18 residues. Losses at the gene ends were 3 bases for V and 7 bases for J; bases not matched to a gene: 15. For the CDR3, the DNA is TGTGCCAGCAGTTTCTCTTGGTGGCGGGAGGGCCGCGTCGGGGAGCTGTTTTTT. This translates into CASSFSWWREGRVGELFF.

The V call is TRBV4-1, the J call TRBJ2-2, with D possibly being TRBD2 (6 bases). This CDR3 has 17 amino acids. CDR1 and CDR2 (germline): MGHRA, YSYEKL. The V end lost 1 base, the J end lost 7 bases, and 19 bases lay between the germline ends. The CDR3 nucleotides read TGCGCCAGCAGCCAAGTAGGTCGGGGGACCCAGGGCGGGGAGCTGTTTTTT. This codes for CASSQVGRGTQGGELFF.

In DNA form, the CDR3 reads TGCAGCGTTGTAGGAGCGGGGGGAATGTACGAGCAGTACTTC. It is translated as CSVVGAGGMYEQYF. This rearrangement joins TRBV29-1 to TRBJ2-7; TRBD2 agrees at 9 bases. Germline assignment: CDR1 SQVTM and CDR2 ANQGSEA. V dropped 4 bases and J dropped 4; count of bases not matched to a gene: 8. CDR3 length: 14 residues.

The V call is TRBV7-3, the J call TRBJ2-7; D is unresolved. The CDR3 is 14 residues long. The germline V gene encodes CDR1 SGHTA and CDR2 FQGTGA. V was cut by 2 bases and J by 1 base, with 9 bases left in between. The CDR3 bases are TGTGCCAGCAGCTTAGGTTCGGGTTCCTACGAGCAGTACTTC. This encodes CASSLGSGSYEQYF.

The chain carries TRBV11-1 and TRBJ2-3; D may correspond to TRBD1 or TRBD2 (5 bases each). V shed 3 bases and J shed 4 bases, with 5 bases lying between them. This CDR3 has 12 residues. In germline, CDR1 is SGHAT, CDR2 FQDESV (reference sequence). CDR3 nucleotide sequence: TGTGCCAGCAGCTTGGGGGCAGATACGCAGTATTTT. It translates to CASSLGADTQYF.

The CDR3: CASSDGHRTGTTYNEQFF. CDR3 sequence (DNA): TGTGCCAGCAGTGACGGACATCGAACGGGGACAACCTACAATGAGCAGTTCTTC. This chain links TRBV6-1 with TRBJ2-1; possibly TRBD1 for D (6 bases). There are 18 residues in the CDR3. Trimming removed 3 bases from V and 2 bases from J, with 20 bases in between. Germline CDR1 and CDR2: MNHNS and SASEGT.

A note on this clone: The identical CDR3 is also encoded by other nucleotide sequences in the sample. The V gene is TRBV28, the J gene TRBJ2-3; D call uncertain. The CDR3 consists of 13 residues. Germline V gene data show CDR1 as MDHEN and CDR2 as SYDVKM. Trimming took 5 bases from V and 0 from J, leaving 6 bases between them. CDR3 sequence reads: CASSPPSTDTQYF. CDR3 DNA: TGTGCCAGCAGTCCCCCTAGCACAGATACGCAGTATTTT.

The chain is built from TRBV5-1 and TRBJ2-3, with 8 bases fitting TRBD1. Germline CDR1 reads SGHRS; CDR2 reads YFSETQ. V gave up 6 bases and J gave up 0 bases; unmatched junction bases: 3. The CDR3 runs to 14 residues. The CDR3 DNA reads as TGCGCCAGCATGACAGGGGATAGCACAGATACGCAGTATTTT. Amino acid sequence: CASMTGDSTDTQYF. Together with reference TRBV5-1 and TRBJ2-3, the CDR3 gives the full variable domain: KAGVTQTPRYLIKTRGQQVTLSCSPISGHRSVSWYQQTPGQGLQFLFEYFSETQRNKGNFPGRFSGRQFSNSRSEMNVSTLELGDSALYLCASMTGDSTDTQYFGPGTRLTVL.

This clone was detected once. The V and J genes are TRBV2 and TRBJ2-3, with 7 bases fitting TRBD1. Germline V gives CDR1 SNHLY, CDR2 FYNNEI. This CDR3 has 14 amino acids. J was trimmed by 4 bases and V by 5 bases; bases with no gene match: 6. The CDR3 loop is CASSSTGVADTQYF. In nucleotides, the CDR3 is TGTGCCAGCAGTTCCACAGGGGTGGCAGATACGCAGTATTTT.

The chain carries TRBV29-1 and TRBJ2-1, with D possibly TRBD1 on 6 matching bases. Between the trimmed V and J ends, which lost 4 bases and 0 bases, there was a span of 10 bases. CDR1 and CDR2 from the germline V gene are SQVTM and ANQGSEA. The CDR3 runs 14 residues. CDR3 loop: CSVGGRGSYNEQFF. DNA of the CDR3: TGCAGCGTTGGGGGCAGGGGCTCCTACAATGAGCAGTTCTTC.

The CDR3 DNA is TGCAGCGAAGGACAGGGGGTAGGGGAGACCCAGTACTTC. As protein: CSEGQGVGETQYF. The chain couples TRBV29-1 to TRBJ2-5, with TRBD1 matching over 10 bases. The CDR3 runs 13 residues. Germline V CDR1 and CDR2: SQVTM, ANQGSEA. V was pared by 7 bases and J by 5 bases, with 7 bases of the junction left unmatched. The whole variable domain, filled in from reference TRBV29-1 and TRBJ2-5, reads SAVISQKPSRDICQRGTSLTIQCQVDSQVTMMFWYRQQPGQSLTLIATANQGSEATYESGFVIDKFPISRPNLTFSTLTVSNMSPEDSSIYLCSEGQGVGETQYFGPGTRLLVL.

This chain connects TRBV28 to TRBJ2-3; the D is unclear. The CDR3 loop spans 13 amino acids. Between the trimmed V and J ends, which lost 2 bases and 3 bases, there was a span of 6 bases. Germline V gene lookup returns CDR1 MDHEN and CDR2 SYDVKM. The CDR3 bases are TGTGCCAGCAGTTTAGCAAAAACAGATACGCAGTATTTT. Amino acids: CASSLAKTDTQYF. Complete variable domain (other parts from reference TRBV28 and TRBJ2-3): DVKVTQSSRYLVKRTGEKVFLECVQDMDHENMFWYRQDPGLGLRLIYFSYDVKMKEKGDIPEGYSVSREKKERFSLILESASTNQTSMYLCASSLAKTDTQYFGPGTRLTVL.

The chain links TRBV5-1 to TRBJ2-7; 8 bases match TRBD2. In germline, CDR1 is SGHRS, CDR2 YFSETQ. Trimming removed 4 bases from V and 6 bases from J; junction bases left unmatched: 15. The CDR3 is 16 amino acids. This CDR3 reads CASSKEPGLVTSEQYF. The DNA for the CDR3 is TGCGCCAGCAGCAAAGAGCCGGGACTAGTAACTTCCGAGCAGTACTTC. Using reference TRBV5-1 and TRBJ2-7 for the parts outside the CDR3, the full variable domain is KAGVTQTPRYLIKTRGQQVTLSCSPISGHRSVSWYQQTPGQGLQFLFEYFSETQRNKGNFPGRFSGRQFSNSRSEMNVSTLELGDSALYLCASSKEPGLVTSEQYFGPGTRLTVT.